These 9 T cell receptor beta chains share one sample of origin, sequenced in a study of brain T cells in children with intractable seizures. Some clones are missing from TCRdb's copy, which holds only in-frame ones; the method was immunoSEQ multiplex PCR. The top ten clones hold around 1.6% of a sample with 65,000 to 85,000 clones, 90% to 95% of them seen once. The sequenced sample was peripheral blood, obtained at surgery. All receptors come from a boy less than two years old with tuberous sclerosis and intractable seizures.

This clone was detected only once. The rearrangement links TRBV2 to TRBJ2-5; weak D call: TRBD2 (6 bases). This CDR3 is 14 amino acids long. CDR1 and CDR2 (germline): SNHLY, FYNNEI. Trimming left V 4 bases short and J 5 bases short, with 14 bases between. The CDR3 is CASSVESGRETQYF. The CDR3 nucleotides are TGTGCCAGCAGTGTTGAGTCGGGGAGGGAGACCCAGTACTTC.

V is TRBV5-4 and J is TRBJ2-5, with D perhaps TRBD2 (5 bases). The CDR3 totals 16 residues. V shed 1 base and J shed 5 bases, with 18 bases lying between them. Germline CDR1 and CDR2: SGHNT and YYREEE (reference sequence). The CDR3 spells CASSLRSGPLEETQYF. The CDR3 region has the DNA TGTGCCAGCAGCTTGAGAAGCGGCCCCCTGGAGGAGACCCAGTACTTC. Filled out from reference TRBV5-4 and TRBJ2-5, the complete variable domain reads ETGVTQSPTHLIKTRGQQVTLRCSSQSGHNTVSWYQQALGQGPQFIFQYYREEENGRGNFPPRFSGLQFPNYSSELNVNALELDDSALYLCASSLRSGPLEETQYFGPGTRLLVL.

The rearrangement links TRBV2 to TRBJ1-2, with 7 positions matching TRBD1. The ends lost 6 bases at V and 4 bases at J; junction bases unmatched: 8. This CDR3 comprises 14 residues. Looked up from germline, CDR1 is SNHLY and CDR2 is FYNNEI. This CDR3 reads CASSLEGAPYGYTF. The CDR3 coding sequence is TGTGCCAGCAGCCTTGAGGGGGCCCCCTATGGCTACACCTTC.

This clone was seen a single time. This chain joins TRBV15 and TRBJ1-3; tentatively, D is TRBD1 (6 bases). This CDR3 has 14 residues. V shed 4 bases and J shed 4 bases, with 11 bases lying between them. Germline CDR1 is LNHNV and CDR2 is YYDKDF (reference sequence). For the CDR3, the DNA is TGTGCCACCAGCAACAGGGAGTCAGGAAACACCATATATTTT. Residues: CATSNRESGNTIYF.

This clone was seen once. The sample carries other DNA sequences with the same CDR3. This chain joins TRBV12-3 or TRBV12-4 and TRBJ1-2, with D tentatively TRBD1 (6 bases). V was cut by 6 bases and J by 5 bases, with 7 bases left in between. The CDR3 length is 11 residues. DNA for the CDR3: TGTGCCAGCAGACAGGGTTATGGCTACACCTTC. It translates to CASRQGYGYTF.

The chain is built from TRBV28 and TRBJ1-5, with D unclear. Germline CDR1 MDHEN, CDR2 SYDVKM. This CDR3 spans 11 amino acids. DNA of the CDR3: TGTGCGATAGGAGGCAATCAGCCCCAGCATTTT. Its protein is CAIGGNQPQHF. Using reference TRBV28 and TRBJ1-5 for the parts outside the CDR3, the full variable domain is DVKVTQSSRYLVKRTGEKVFLECVQDMDHENMFWYRQDPGLGLRLIYFSYDVKMKEKGDIPEGYSVSREKKERFSLILESASTNQTSMYLCAIGGNQPQHFGDGTRLSIL.

The chain combines TRBV9 with TRBJ1-2; no firm D call. V lost 3 bases and J 7 bases, leaving 13 bases between the germline ends. CDR1 and CDR2 from the germline V gene are SGDLS and YYNGEE. This CDR3 contains 13 residues. This chain's CDR3 is CASSAGALGGYTF. DNA for the CDR3: TGTGCCAGCAGCGCGGGAGCCTTGGGTGGCTACACCTTC.

The chain links TRBV12-3 or TRBV12-4 to TRBJ2-1; TRBD1 is a possible D gene (7 bases). This CDR3 comprises 13 residues. Deletions cut 6 bases from V and 8 bases from J, with 14 bases between. In DNA form, the CDR3 reads TGTGCCAGCAGAAGGACAGGCGGGGATGAGCAGTTCTTC. This codes for CASRRTGGDEQFF.

V is TRBV9 and J is TRBJ2-1, with D hard to call. This CDR3 region has 15 residues. CDR1 and CDR2 from the germline V gene are SGDLS and YYNGEE. With 0 bases removed from V and 4 bases from J, the gap between germline ends came to 11 bases. CDR3 residues: CASSVEGSQYNEQFF. DNA for the CDR3: TGTGCCAGCAGCGTAGAAGGATCCCAGTACAATGAGCAGTTCTTC.